One and the same sample provided the 11 T cell receptor beta chains below, sequenced in a study of blood T cell repertoires in COVID-19. Sequencing was performed with immunoSEQ multiplex PCR; in TCRdb, only in-frame clones are kept and a portion is missing. The data contain approximately 240,000 clones, 83% of them singletons. Material for sequencing was peripheral blood. Receptor source: a woman aged 25 to 39 with COVID-19, enrolled during active disease.

The chain has TRBV4-2 and TRBJ1-1; D is perhaps TRBD1 (6 bases). Germline values: CDR1 LGHNA, CDR2 YNFKEQ. The ends were cut back, 1 base at V and 3 bases at J, with 9 bases in the middle. This CDR3 region has 14 residues. CDR3 residues: CASSQGSGDTEAFF. The CDR3 region has the DNA TGTGCCAGCAGCCAAGGTTCAGGGGACACTGAAGCTTTCTTT.

This chain uses TRBV4-3 with TRBJ2-1; a possible D gene is TRBD1 (5 bases). The CDR3 consists of 16 residues. The V end was cut by 3 bases, the J end by 0 bases, with 12 bases between. The V gene's germline CDR1 is LGHNA and CDR2 YSLEER. DNA for the CDR3: TGCGCCAGCAGCCAGGGTACAGGATACTCCTACAATGAGCAGTTCTTC. It yields the protein CASSQGTGYSYNEQFF.

The chain has TRBV19 and TRBJ2-7, with TRBD1 matching 9 bases. The CDR3 is made up of 15 amino acids. The ends lost 8 bases at V and 6 bases at J; junction bases unmatched: 14. The germline CDR1 and CDR2 sequences are LNHDA and SQIVND (reference sequence). CDR3 sequence: CASAGPGQGVGEQYF. DNA for the CDR3: TGTGCCAGTGCAGGTCCGGGACAGGGAGTTGGCGAGCAGTACTTC.

This clone was picked up one time. This chain links TRBV19 with TRBJ2-7, with 9 bases identical to TRBD1. Germline CDR1 reads LNHDA; CDR2 reads SQIVND (reference sequence). J lost 0 bases, V lost 5 bases, and 5 bases had no gene match. The CDR3 totals 15 residues. CDR3 nucleotides: TGTGCCAGTAGTTTCCGACAGGGGGTCTCCTACGAGCAGTACTTC. Protein product: CASSFRQGVSYEQYF.

This clone was observed a few times. This rearrangement joins TRBV7-9 to TRBJ2-7; TRBD2 is a possible D gene (5 bases). Germline V gives CDR1 SEHNR, CDR2 FQNEAQ (reference sequence). V dropped 5 bases and J dropped 4 bases, with 9 bases sitting between them. This CDR3 comprises 12 residues. The CDR3 sequence is CASSTTSYEQYF. DNA of the CDR3: TGTGCCAGCAGCACAACTAGTTACGAGCAGTACTTC. Full variable domain (remainder filled in from reference TRBV7-9 and TRBJ2-7): DTGVSQNPRHKITKRGQNVTFRCDPISEHNRLYWYRQTLGQGPEFLTYFQNEAQLEKSRLLSDRFSAERPKGSFSTLEIQRTEQGDSAMYLCASSTTSYEQYFGPGTRLTVT.

The rearrangement uses TRBV27 and TRBJ1-5, with 10 bases identical to TRBD1. The length of the CDR3 is 14 residues. V trimming: 6 bases; J trimming: 3 bases; junction bases outside the gene matches: 2. Germline V gene lookup returns CDR1 MNHEY and CDR2 SMNVEV (reference sequence). The CDR3 spells CASRTGGNNQPQHF. The CDR3 DNA reads TGTGCCAGCAGGACAGGGGGCAACAATCAGCCCCAGCATTTT.

The chain is built from TRBV11-3 and TRBJ2-1; the match to TRBD2 covers 8 bases. V lost 0 bases to trimming and J lost 4 bases; unmatched junction nucleotides: 2. CDR3 length: 15 amino acids. CDR1 and CDR2 from the germline V gene are SGHNT and YENEEA. CDR3: CASSLETSAYNEQFF. The DNA of the CDR3 is TGTGCCAGCAGCTTAGAGACTAGCGCATACAATGAGCAGTTCTTC.

The V and J genes are TRBV6-2 or TRBV6-3 and TRBJ1-2, with 7 nucleotides matching TRBD1. The V gene's germline CDR1 is MNHEY and CDR2 SVGEGT. The CDR3 totals 17 residues. V lost 2 bases and J lost 3; bases outside the gene matches: 12. The CDR3 reads CASSYEGGTGNDYGYTF. The CDR3 DNA reads TGTGCCAGCAGTTACGAAGGGGGCACAGGGAACGACTATGGCTACACCTTC.

This clone was recorded a few times. V usage is TRBV7-7 and J usage is TRBJ2-3; TRBD1 might be the D (6 bases). Germline lookup yields CDR1 SSHAT and CDR2 FNYEAQ (reference sequence). The V end was cut by 0 bases, the J end by 2 bases, with 6 bases between. This CDR3 is built from 14 residues. Written as DNA, the CDR3 is TGTGCCAGCAGCTTAGCGGGGGCCACAGATACGCAGTATTTT. It yields the protein CASSLAGATDTQYF.

J is TRBJ1-1 and V is TRBV19; 8 bases are a match to TRBD1. V trimming: 7 bases; J trimming: 11 bases; junction bases outside the gene matches: 6. Germline assignment: CDR1 LNHDA and CDR2 SQIVND (reference sequence). CDR3 size: 11 residues. CDR3 protein: CASTGQGRAFF. In DNA form, the CDR3 reads TGTGCCAGTACCGGACAGGGTCGGGCTTTCTTT.

This chain uses TRBV5-4 with TRBJ2-3; TRBD2 might be the D (6 bases). Germline V gene lookup returns CDR1 SGHNT and CDR2 YYREEE (reference sequence). Trimming removed 4 bases at V and 0 bases at J, with 12 bases between. The length of the CDR3 is 15 residues. In DNA form, the CDR3 reads TGTGCCAGCAGCAAAGTTAGCGGAAGCACAGATACGCAGTATTTT. Translation: CASSKVSGSTDTQYF.